These T cell receptor beta chains were read from a single sample in a study of OX40 agonist ivuxolimab in advanced cancers. Data came from immunoSEQ multiplex PCR; TCRdb stores just in-frame clones and leaves some out. The repertoire includes tens of thousands of clones, over 80% of them detected once, and about 1.8% sits in the top ten. The sample was CD4+ or CD8+ T cells sorted from blood, taken in a trial of the OX40 agonist ivuxolimab. The receptors here all came from an adult with an advanced solid tumor such as melanoma, head and neck, liver or kidney cancer. CDR3s include the opening cysteine and the closing phenylalanine or tryptophan. D genes are given only for firm matches. A row's size may be missing; if present it is once, few, many or a size class.

D | size | J | V | CDR3 | DNA
- | - | TRBJ1-5 | TRBV7-9 | CASSRGGSNQPQHF | TGTGCCAGCAGCCGTGGAGGTAGCAATCAGCCCCAGCATTTT
- | - | TRBJ2-7 | TRBV5-4 | CASSPDRNRVYEQYF | TGTGCCAGCAGCCCTGACAGGAACAGGGTCTACGAGCAGTACTTC
- | - | TRBJ2-7 | TRBV18 | CASSPSTVSYEQYF | TGTGCCAGCTCACCATCGACCGTCTCCTACGAGCAGTACTTC
- | - | TRBJ1-2 | TRBV28 | CASSATSGTTYGYTF | TGTGCCAGCAGTGCGACCTCCGGGACAACCTATGGCTACACCTTC
- | - | TRBJ2-7 | TRBV7-6 | CASSLDPYEQYF | TGTGCCAGCAGCTTAGACCCCTACGAGCAGTACTTC
- | once | TRBJ2-7 | TRBV28 | CASYPGAEKIYEQYF | TGTGCCAGCTATCCAGGGGCCGAAAAAATCTACGAGCAGTACTTC
- | - | TRBJ1-5 | TRBV6-5 | CASSPRQDLGQPQHF | TGTGCCAGCAGTCCTCGACAGGATCTGGGTCAGCCCCAGCATTTT
TRBD2 | - | TRBJ2-3 | TRBV11-2 | CASSPRLAGDTQYF | TGTGCCAGCAGCCCCAGACTAGCCGGGGATACGCAGTATTTT
TRBD2 | - | TRBJ2-3 | TRBV4-2 | CASSQLAGVGTDTQYF | TGTGCCAGCAGCCAGCTAGCGGGAGTGGGAACAGATACGCAGTATTTT
- | once | TRBJ1-1 | TRBV6-5 | CASSAAQPNTEAFF | TGTGCCAGCAGTGCGGCACAGCCGAACACTGAAGCTTTCTTT
- | few | TRBJ2-2 | TRBV27 | CASSLRPRSGELFF | TGTGCCAGCAGTTTAAGACCGCGTTCCGGGGAGCTGTTTTTT
- | - | TRBJ1-1 | TRBV27 | CASSPLGGTAEAFF | TGTGCCAGCAGTCCATTAGGGGGGACTGCTGAAGCTTTCTTT
- | - | TRBJ1-2 | TRBV7-8 | CASSSRDGLYGYTF | TGTGCCAGCAGCTCCCGGGACGGCCTATATGGCTACACCTTC
TRBD2 | - | TRBJ2-3 | TRBV27 | CASSFRGVENTQYF | TGTGCCAGCAGTTTTCGGGGGGTGGAGAATACGCAGTATTTT
- | - | TRBJ2-1 | TRBV25-1 | CASRADGGHNEQFF | TGTGCCAGCAGGGCCGACGGGGGGCACAATGAGCAGTTCTTC
TRBD1 | - | TRBJ2-7 | TRBV7-8 | CASSPRAGQGTYEQYF | TGTGCCAGCAGCCCCAGGGCGGGACAGGGGACCTACGAGCAGTACTTC
- | - | TRBJ1-5 | TRBV6-6 | CASMEGLNQPQHF | TGTGCCAGCATGGAGGGGCTTAATCAGCCCCAGCATTTT
TRBD1 | - | TRBJ1-5 | TRBV6-5 | CASNPRDRFYQPQHF | TGTGCCAGCAACCCTCGGGACAGGTTTTATCAGCCCCAGCATTTT
- | - | TRBJ2-7 | TRBV28 | CASSTSGNPTEQYF | TGTGCCAGCAGCACCAGCGGTAATCCTACAGAGCAGTACTTC
- | few | TRBJ2-3 | TRBV6-4 | CATQEDTASDTQYF | TGTGCCACCCAAGAGGACACGGCGTCGGATACGCAGTATTTT
- | - | TRBJ2-5 | TRBV10-3 | CAISGDLGSVTQYF | TGTGCCATCAGTGGGGATCTAGGCAGTGTGACCCAGTACTTC
TRBD1 | - | TRBJ1-1 | TRBV7-9 | CASSRTGTGEEAFF | TGTGCCAGCAGCCGAACCGGGACAGGTGAAGAAGCTTTCTTT
- | once | TRBJ2-5 | TRBV4-3 | CASSPQKSRGKETQYF | TGCGCCAGCAGCCCCCAGAAGTCCAGGGGAAAAGAGACCCAGTACTTC
- | - | TRBJ1-1 | TRBV5-1 | CASSLGVAGVNTEAFF | TGCGCCAGCAGCTTAGGGGTGGCGGGAGTGAACACTGAAGCTTTCTTT